This TCR beta chain was sequenced for a study of PD-1 blockade in classical Hodgkin lymphoma. General study results and limits: The diversity seen at baseline in complete responders resembled that of newly diagnosed patients. At C4D1, TCR diversity had climbed significantly for CD4+ cells, though not for CD8+ cells.

With no exception, relapse followed autologous stem cell transplantation in all patients, and brentuximab vedotin exposure varied. Reported best responses ranged across complete response, partial response or progressive disease. The data were produced by immunoSEQ multiplex PCR, yet TCRdb's version contains in-frame clones alone and is incomplete. The sample gives around 96,000 clones, approximately 88% of which show up once; 9% to 15% is in the top ten. This CDR3 has 15 residues. V shed 5 bases and J 6 bases; nucleotides not matched to a gene: 4. Germline CDR1 is SGHAT and CDR2 is FQNNGV. A word on this clone: The antigen is undetermined. Within the sample, other DNA sequences also encode this same CDR3.

The chain has TRBV11-2 and TRBJ2-1, with 13 bases aligning to TRBD2. This clonotype was sampled from a human donor with classical Hodgkin lymphoma. The material sequenced was peripheral blood mononuclear cells (PBMCs), taken at baseline. The CDR3 DNA sequence: TGTGCCAGCAGCCAAGGACTAGCGGGAGTCAATGAGCAGTTCTTC. It specifies CASSQGLAGVNEQFF.